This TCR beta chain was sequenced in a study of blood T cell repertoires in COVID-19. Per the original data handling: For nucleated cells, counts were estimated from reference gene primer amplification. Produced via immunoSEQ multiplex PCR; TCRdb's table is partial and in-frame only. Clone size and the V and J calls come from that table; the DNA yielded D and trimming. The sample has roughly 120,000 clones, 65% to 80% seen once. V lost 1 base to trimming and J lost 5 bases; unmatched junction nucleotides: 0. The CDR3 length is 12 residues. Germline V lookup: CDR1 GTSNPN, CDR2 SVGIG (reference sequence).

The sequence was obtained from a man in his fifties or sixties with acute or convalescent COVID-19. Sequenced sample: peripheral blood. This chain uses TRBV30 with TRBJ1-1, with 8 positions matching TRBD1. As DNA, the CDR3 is TGTGCCTGGAGTGGACAGGGGACTGAAGCTTTCTTT. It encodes CAWSGQGTEAFF.